The 9 T cell receptor beta chains below all came from one sample that was sequenced in a study of shared clonotypes between healthy human individuals. Generated by immunoSEQ multiplex PCR, the TCRdb table keeps only in-frame clones and is missing some. Of approximately 2,000,000 clones listed, 85% to 95% are singletons. Terminally differentiated effector memory CD45RA+ cells were left out of the naive CD8 fraction, which was CD45RO-negative and positively selected for CCR7. The sequencing input was naive CD8+ T cells from PBMCs. These receptors all stem from a man aged 18 to 30 in good health. Some clones in this sample may be carry-over from other donors' samples.

This clone came up once. The chain has TRBV5-1 and TRBJ2-7, with D possibly being TRBD2 (5 bases). Germline V gene lookup returns CDR1 SGHRS and CDR2 YFSETQ. The CDR3 length is 15 residues. Trimming removed 4 bases from V and 1 base from J, with 15 bases in between. The CDR3 loop reads CASSLLGIHSYEQYF. For the CDR3, the DNA is TGCGCCAGCAGCCTCCTCGGGATCCATTCCTACGAGCAGTACTTC.

The chain employs TRBV7-8 and TRBJ1-5; D might be TRBD1 (5 bases). The germline CDR1 and CDR2 sequences are SGHVS and FQNEAQ. CDR3 length: 13 residues. The germline V and J ends were trimmed by 7 bases and 0 bases, with 7 bases remaining between them. This CDR3 reads CASTGYSNQPQHF. The CDR3 bases are TGTGCCAGCACAGGGTATAGCAATCAGCCCCAGCATTTT.

J is TRBJ2-1 and V is TRBV10-2, with 16 bases aligning to TRBD2. This CDR3 has 14 amino acids. V lost 10 bases, J lost 8 bases, and 5 bases stayed unmatched. Germline CDR1 is WSHSY and CDR2 is SAAADI. The CDR3 region has the DNA TGCGCCACCCCGGGACTAGCGGGAGGGGATGAGCAGTTCTTC. Translation: CATPGLAGGDEQFF.

This sequence joins TRBV27 and TRBJ2-3, with 9 positions matching TRBD2. Germline CDR1 reads MNHEY; CDR2 reads SMNVEV (reference sequence). The junction had 12 bases not matched to a gene; V was cut back by 6 bases and J by 5 bases. This CDR3 is built from 16 residues. The DNA for the CDR3 is TGTGCCAGCAGCACCGGCTTAGCGGGAGAAGTAGATACGCAGTATTTT. Its translation is CASSTGLAGEVDTQYF.

This clone was counted only a few times. The V and J genes are TRBV10-3 and TRBJ2-7; possible D gene TRBD1, 6 bases. The CDR3 is made up of 11 amino acids. Trimming left V 6 bases short and J 6 bases short, with 9 bases between. Germline CDR1 ENHRY, CDR2 SYGVKD. CDR3 nucleotide sequence: TGTGCCATCAGGATACAGGGCGAGCAGTACTTC. It specifies CAIRIQGEQYF.

V is TRBV7-8 and J is TRBJ2-5; 9 bases align to TRBD1. The CDR3 length is 14 residues. J gave up 4 bases and V 3 bases, and 3 bases lay outside the gene matches. The V gene's germline CDR1 is SGHVS and CDR2 FQNEAQ. The CDR3 sequence is CASSFGTGPETQYF. CDR3 bases: TGTGCCAGCAGCTTTGGGACAGGGCCAGAGACCCAGTACTTC. The full variable domain, its missing parts supplied by reference TRBV7-8 and TRBJ2-5, is GAGVSQSPRYKVAKRGQDVALRCDPISGHVSLFWYQQALGQGPEFLTYFQNEAQLDKSGLPSDRFFAERPEGSVSTLKIQRTQQEDSAVYLCASSFGTGPETQYFGPGTRLLVL.

The chain carries TRBV4-3 and TRBJ1-4; 8 nucleotides align to TRBD1. CDR1 and CDR2 from the germline V gene are LGHNA and YSLEER. The CDR3 spans 16 residues. Losses at the gene ends were 3 bases for V and 6 bases for J; bases not matched to a gene: 9. CDR3: CASSQRTDRGYEKLFF. CDR3 nucleotides: TGCGCCAGCAGCCAGCGTACCGACAGGGGCTATGAAAAACTGTTTTTT.

The chain employs TRBV4-3 and TRBJ2-2; D may be TRBD2 (6 bases). Germline V gene sequence: CDR1 LGHNA, CDR2 YSLEER. The CDR3 extends over 14 amino acids. With 4 bases removed from V and 1 base from J, the gap between germline ends came to 7 bases. CDR3 DNA sequence: TGCGCCAGCAGCCGGGGACTGAACACCGGGGAGCTGTTTTTT. This sequence encodes CASSRGLNTGELFF.

V usage is TRBV27 and J usage is TRBJ2-6; D remains unclear. V lost 5 bases and J 2 bases, leaving 10 bases between the germline ends. The CDR3 has 15 amino acids. CDR1 and CDR2 (germline): MNHEY, SMNVEV (reference sequence). The CDR3 region is CASSPRQTGANVLTF. CDR3 coding DNA: TGTGCCAGCAGTCCTCGACAAACTGGGGCCAACGTCCTGACTTTC.